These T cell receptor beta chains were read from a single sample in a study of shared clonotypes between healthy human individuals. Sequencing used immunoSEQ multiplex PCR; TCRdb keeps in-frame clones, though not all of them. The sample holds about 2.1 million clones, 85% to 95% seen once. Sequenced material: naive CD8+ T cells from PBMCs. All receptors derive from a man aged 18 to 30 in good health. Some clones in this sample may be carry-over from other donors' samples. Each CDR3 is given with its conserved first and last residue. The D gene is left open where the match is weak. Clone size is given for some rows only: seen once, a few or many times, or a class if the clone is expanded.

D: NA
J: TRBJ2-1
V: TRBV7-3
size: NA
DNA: TGTGCCAGCAGCCCTCGGGGCGGGAAGTACAATGAGCAGTTCTTC
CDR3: CASSPRGGKYNEQFF

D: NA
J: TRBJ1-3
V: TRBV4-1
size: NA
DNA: TGCGCCAGCAGCCAAGATAAGGCTCCGAGCTCTGGAAACACCATATATTTT
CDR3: CASSQDKAPSSGNTIYF

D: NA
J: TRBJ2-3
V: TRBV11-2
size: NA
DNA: TGTGCCAGCAGCACCTGGCGGCAAAAGGCAGATACGCAGTATTTT
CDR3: CASSTWRQKADTQYF

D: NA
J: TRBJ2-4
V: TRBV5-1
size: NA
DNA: TGCGCCAGCAGTCCCGACTTCCTCCGGGAAAACATTCAGTACTTC
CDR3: CASSPDFLRENIQYF

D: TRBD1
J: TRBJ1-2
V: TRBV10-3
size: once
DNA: TGTGCCATCAGTGAGATCCGACAGGGTTACAAAAAACAGGGCTACACCTTC
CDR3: CAISEIRQGYKKQGYTF

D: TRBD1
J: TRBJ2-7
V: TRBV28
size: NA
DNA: TGTGCCAGCAGTTTAAACAGGGGTGACAGGTACGAGCAGTACTTC
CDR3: CASSLNRGDRYEQYF

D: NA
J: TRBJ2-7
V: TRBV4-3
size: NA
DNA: TGCGCCAGCAGCCAAGGTAGGACAGTAAACTACGAGCAGTACTTC
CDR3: CASSQGRTVNYEQYF

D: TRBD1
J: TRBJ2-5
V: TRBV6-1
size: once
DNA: TGTGCCAGCTCCTCGACAGGGAGAGAGACCCAGTACTTC
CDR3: CASSSTGRETQYF

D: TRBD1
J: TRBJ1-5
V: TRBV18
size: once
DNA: TGTGCCAGCTCCCGGGAGAGGGGGCTGAATCAGCCCCAGCATTTT
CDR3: CASSRERGLNQPQHF

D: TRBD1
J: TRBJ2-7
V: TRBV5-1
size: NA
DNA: TGCGCCAGCAGCCCGAAGACAGGGGGATTCTACGAGCAGTACTTC
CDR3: CASSPKTGGFYEQYF

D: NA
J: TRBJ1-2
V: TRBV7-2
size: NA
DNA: TGTGCCAGCAGCTTAGGGGTAGGCTATGGCTACACCTTC
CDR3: CASSLGVGYGYTF

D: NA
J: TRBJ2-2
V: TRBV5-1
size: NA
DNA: TGCGCCAGCAGCTTACGGGAGCTGCCACATGACGGGGAGCTGTTTTTT
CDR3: CASSLRELPHDGELFF

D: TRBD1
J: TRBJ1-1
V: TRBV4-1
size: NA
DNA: TGCGCCAGCAGCCCAATACGGGACGCCGGACAGGGCAGGACTGAAGCTTTCTTT
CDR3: CASSPIRDAGQGRTEAFF

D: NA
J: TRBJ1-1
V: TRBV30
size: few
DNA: TGTGCCTGGACCCGAGATGGGAACACTGAAGCTTTCTTT
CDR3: CAWTRDGNTEAFF

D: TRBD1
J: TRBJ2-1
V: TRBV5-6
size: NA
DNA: TGTGCCAGCAGCCTCGGGACAGGGCAATACAATGAGCAGTTCTTC
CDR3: CASSLGTGQYNEQFF

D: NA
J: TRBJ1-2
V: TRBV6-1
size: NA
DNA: TGTGCCAGCAGCGCGAGGAAGGGGGTACCCTATGGCTACACCTTC
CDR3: CASSARKGVPYGYTF

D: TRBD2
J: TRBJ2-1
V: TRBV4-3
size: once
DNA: TGCGCCAGCAGCCAGGCGGGAGGGGGACGGCAGACCTACAATGAGCAGTTCTTC
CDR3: CASSQAGGGRQTYNEQFF

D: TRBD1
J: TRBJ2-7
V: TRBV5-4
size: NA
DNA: TGTGCCAGCAGCTCGCGGACAGGGGGGTTGTACGAGCAGTACTTC
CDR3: CASSSRTGGLYEQYF

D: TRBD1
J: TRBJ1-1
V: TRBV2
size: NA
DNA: TGTGCCAGCAGCGGACAGGGATACCCTGCTACAACTAACACTGAAGCTTTCTTT
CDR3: CASSGQGYPATTNTEAFF

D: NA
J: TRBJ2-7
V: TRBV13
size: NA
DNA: TGTGCCAGCAGCTTAGGCGGGAGTTGGTACGAGCAGTACTTC
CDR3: CASSLGGSWYEQYF

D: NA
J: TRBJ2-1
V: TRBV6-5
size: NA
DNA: TGTGCCAGCAGTTACTCGGATCGGGCGTCGGATGAGCAGTTCTTC
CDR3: CASSYSDRASDEQFF

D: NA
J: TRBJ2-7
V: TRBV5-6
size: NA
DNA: TGTGCCAGCAGCCGATGGACCTACGAGCAGTACTTC
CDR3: CASSRWTYEQYF

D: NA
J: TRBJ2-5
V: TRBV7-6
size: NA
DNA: TGTGCCAGCAGCTTATTATTTTTAAAGCAAGAGACCCAGTACTTC
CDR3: CASSLLFLKQETQYF

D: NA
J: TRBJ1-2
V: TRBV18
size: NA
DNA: TGTGCCAGCTCACCACCGTCCGGGGGCGAGCTTAACTATGGCTACACCTTC
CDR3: CASSPPSGGELNYGYTF

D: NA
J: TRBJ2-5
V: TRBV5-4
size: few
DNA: TGTGCCAGCAGCTTGATAACTAAGCCCCCTTGGGAGCAGTACTTC
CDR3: CASSLITKPPWEQYF

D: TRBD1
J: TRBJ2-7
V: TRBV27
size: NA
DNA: TGTGCCAGCAGTCTCCGACAGGGGTTCTACGAGCAGTACTTC
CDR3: CASSLRQGFYEQYF

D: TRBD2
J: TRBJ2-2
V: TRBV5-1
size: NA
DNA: TGCGCCAGCAGCCCGGGGGCACTAGGACTAGCGGGAGTCGGGGAGCTGTTTTTT
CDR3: CASSPGALGLAGVGELFF

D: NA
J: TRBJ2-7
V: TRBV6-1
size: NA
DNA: TGTGCCAGCAGTGAATATCGTGGTAGCTTCTACGAGCAGTACTTC
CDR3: CASSEYRGSFYEQYF

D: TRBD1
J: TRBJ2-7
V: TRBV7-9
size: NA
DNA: TGTGCCAGCAGCCGGGACAGGGGGTTTTACGAGCAGTACTTC
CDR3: CASSRDRGFYEQYF

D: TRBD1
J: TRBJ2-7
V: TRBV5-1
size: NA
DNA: TGCGCCAGCAGCTTCGGACAGGGAAAGCACGAGCAGTACTTC
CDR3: CASSFGQGKHEQYF

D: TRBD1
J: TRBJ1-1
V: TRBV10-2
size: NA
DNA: TGCGCCAGCACCACACCGGGACAGGGGCACACTGAAGCTTTCTTT
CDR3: CASTTPGQGHTEAFF

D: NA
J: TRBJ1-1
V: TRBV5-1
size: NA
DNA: TGCGCCAGCAGCTGGCGGGCCCCTGCTTACACTGAAGCTTTCTTT
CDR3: CASSWRAPAYTEAFF

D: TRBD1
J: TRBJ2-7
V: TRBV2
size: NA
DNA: TGTGCCTCCGGGGACAGGGAGCCCTACGAGCAGTACTTC
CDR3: CASGDREPYEQYF

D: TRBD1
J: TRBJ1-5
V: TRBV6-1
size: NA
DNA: TGTGCCAGCCGGGACAGGGACTTTCAGCCCCAGCATTTT
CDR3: CASRDRDFQPQHF

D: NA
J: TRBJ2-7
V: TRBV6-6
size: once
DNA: TGTGCCAGCAGTTCGACCTACGAGCAGTACTTC
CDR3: CASSSTYEQYF

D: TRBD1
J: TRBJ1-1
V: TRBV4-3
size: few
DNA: TGCGCCAGCAGCCTAGACAGGGGAGACACTGAAGCTTTCTTT
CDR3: CASSLDRGDTEAFF

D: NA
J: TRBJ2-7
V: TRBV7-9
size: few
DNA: TGTGCCAGCAGCTTAATGTACGAGCAGTACTTC
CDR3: CASSLMYEQYF